The 12 T cell receptor beta chains below all came from one sample that was sequenced in a study of T-cell memory formation after mild COVID-19. TCRdb analysed the 5' RACE reads with MiXCR anew, one entry per CDR3 protein. The repertoire holds about 540,000 distinct CDR3 sequences, with over 20% as singletons. The specimen was PBMCs or a T cell subset sorted from them (not recorded which). The receptors here all came from an adult woman who had mild COVID-19 (a few samples of this study predate the infection). Cell type and time point are not known.

CDR3 bases: TGTGCCAGCAGCCTCCAAAGCGCGGCGGAGACCCAGTACTTC. This encodes CASSLQSAAETQYF. This chain links TRBV7-9 with TRBJ2-5; D uncertain. Between the trimmed V and J ends, which lost 5 bases and 5 bases, there was a span of 15 bases. CDR1 and CDR2 from the germline V gene are SEHNR and FQNEAQ (reference sequence). The CDR3 runs 14 residues.

A few counts support this clonotype. The rearrangement joins TRBV18 to TRBJ1-1, with D uncertain. V was pared by 2 bases and J by 3 bases, with 7 bases between. This CDR3 is built from 13 residues. Germline loops: CDR1 KGHSH, CDR2 LQKENI. For the CDR3, the DNA is TGTGCCAGCTCACCAGGACTCTACACTGAAGCTTTCTTT. Protein sequence: CASSPGLYTEAFF.

The table lists this clonotype with a few counts. V and J are TRBV11-2 and TRBJ2-4; D uncertain. The CDR3 is 18 amino acids. Germline V gene sequence: CDR1 SGHAT, CDR2 FQNNGV. The V and J ends lost 4 bases and 1 base respectively, with 20 bases between them. In DNA form, the CDR3 reads TGTGCCAGCAGCTACGCTTCCTCGAAGGGCATGGCCAAAAACATTCAGTACTTC. It codes for CASSYASSKGMAKNIQYF.

The table lists this clonotype with a few counts. The chain carries TRBV6-1 and TRBJ1-6, with D hard to call. Germline lookup yields CDR1 MNHNS and CDR2 SASEGT. The CDR3 totals 14 residues. Trimming removed 3 bases from V and 9 bases from J, with 12 bases in between. The CDR3 region is CASSEYERASPLHF. Written as DNA, the CDR3 is TGTGCCAGCAGTGAGTACGAAAGGGCTTCACCCCTCCACTTT.

This chain connects TRBV20-1 to TRBJ1-2; 8 positions match TRBD1. The V segment lost 5 bases and the J segment 7 bases; nucleotides outside the gene matches: 9. CDR3 size: 13 residues. In germline, CDR1 is DFQATT, CDR2 SNEGSKA (reference sequence). The CDR3 sequence is CSAGTGQIGGYTF. The CDR3 DNA reads as TGCAGTGCTGGGACAGGTCAGATCGGTGGCTACACCTTC.

J is TRBJ2-7 and V is TRBV6-5, with 9 bases aligning to TRBD2. Trimming removed 0 bases from V and 1 base from J; junction bases left unmatched: 7. Germline CDR1 and CDR2: MNHEY and SVGAGI. This CDR3 is built from 17 residues. The CDR3 DNA reads TGTGCCAGCAGTTACTCGACCCTTAGCGGGAGTTCCTACGAGCAGTACTTC. It is translated as CASSYSTLSGSSYEQYF.

This clonotype showed up just a few times. The rearrangement links TRBV5-1 to TRBJ2-2; D is ambiguous. Germline CDR1 is SGHRS and CDR2 is YFSETQ. The CDR3 runs to 15 residues. Deletions cut 0 bases from V and 7 bases from J, with 13 bases between. CDR3 nucleotides: TGCGCCAGCAGCTTGGAGTTAAGCTTGTTCGGGGAGCTGTTTTTT. Residues: CASSLELSLFGELFF.

This chain links TRBV5-1 with TRBJ1-1, with D perhaps matching TRBD1 (5 bases). The V gene lost 0 bases and the J gene lost 11 bases, with 14 bases spanning the gap. The germline CDR1 and CDR2 sequences are SGHRS and YFSETQ. This CDR3 contains 13 residues. CDR3 protein: CASSLEAGRFAFF. CDR3 DNA sequence: TGCGCCAGCAGCTTGGAGGCAGGGAGGTTCGCTTTCTTT.

The genes are TRBV20-1 and TRBJ2-1, with 7 bases that match TRBD1. V trimming: 5 bases; J trimming: 0 bases; junction bases outside the gene matches: 25. CDR1 is DFQATT and CDR2 is SNEGSKA in the germline V gene (reference sequence). The CDR3 is 21 amino acids. The CDR3 loop is CSAFHLQGTSLDRSSYNEQFF. The DNA of the CDR3 is TGCAGTGCTTTCCACCTACAGGGGACCTCACTCGACAGAAGCTCCTACAATGAGCAGTTCTTC.

This clonotype was seen a handful of times. This sequence joins TRBV4-3 and TRBJ2-1, with a possible D match to TRBD2 (6 bases). CDR3 size: 19 residues. Trimming removed 0 bases from V and 7 bases from J, with 25 bases in between. Germline V gene sequence: CDR1 LGHNA, CDR2 YSLEER. The CDR3 nucleotides read TGCGCCAGCAGCCAAGATCCCCCCAATGGGGGGTCGCCCTGGAATGAGCAGTTCTTC. Its protein is CASSQDPPNGGSPWNEQFF.

V usage is TRBV2 and J usage is TRBJ1-6; D is perhaps TRBD1 (6 bases). Germline V gives CDR1 SNHLY, CDR2 FYNNEI. Trimming removed 6 bases at V and 0 bases at J, with 12 bases between. The CDR3 sequence is 16 residues long. This CDR3 reads CASSDRLSSYNSPLHF. In nucleotides, the CDR3 is TGTGCCAGCAGCGACAGGTTGAGCTCCTATAATTCACCCCTCCACTTT.

This clonotype was observed a single time. The chain combines TRBV11-1 with TRBJ2-5; 11 nucleotides match TRBD1. Germline assignment: CDR1 SGHAT and CDR2 FQDESV (reference sequence). Losses at the gene ends were 5 bases for V and 0 bases for J; bases not matched to a gene: 2. This CDR3 has 15 amino acids. The CDR3 DNA sequence: TGTGCCAGCAGCGGGACAGGGGGATACCAAGAGACCCAGTACTTC. Translating it yields CASSGTGGYQETQYF. The full variable domain, its missing parts supplied by reference TRBV11-1 and TRBJ2-5, is EAEVAQSPRYKITEKSQAVAFWCDPISGHATLYWYRQILGQGPELLVQFQDESVVDDSQLPKDRFSAERLKGVDSTLKIQPAELGDSAMYLCASSGTGGYQETQYFGPGTRLLVL.